A selection of T cell receptor beta chains follows, all from one sample in a study of coeliac disease. The protocol was immunoSEQ multiplex PCR, while the TCRdb copy is restricted to in-frame clones and leaves out a portion. The sample has about 3,300 clones, about 47% seen once; the top ten hold 11%. Sequencing used intraepithelial lymphocytes from the gut. The receptors originated from a woman between 65 and 79 years old with celiac disease. Both conserved end residues are part of each CDR3. The D gene is left open where the match is weak. For some rows the clone size is stated as once, few or many, or as a class when expanded; others skip it.

d_gene,abundance,v_gene,j_gene,CDR3aa,CDR3nt
NA,NA,TRBV30,TRBJ1-2,CAWSAPGFVDSYTF,TGTGCCTGGAGTGCCCCAGGGTTTGTCGATAGCTACACCTTC
NA,few,TRBV14,TRBJ1-2,CASSLSGDYGYTF,TGTGCCAGCAGCCTCTCAGGGGACTATGGCTACACCTTC
TRBD1,NA,TRBV18,TRBJ2-5,CASSPGQGASETQYF,TGTGCCAGCTCACCGGGACAGGGGGCAAGCGAGACCCAGTACTTC
TRBD1,few,TRBV4-2,TRBJ2-7,CASSQATGVYEQYF,TGTGCCAGCAGCCAAGCAACAGGGGTGTACGAGCAGTACTTC
NA,medium-sized,TRBV4-3,TRBJ2-7,CASSQDPGQSYEQYF,TGCGCCAGCAGCCAGGATCCGGGACAATCCTACGAGCAGTACTTC
TRBD1,NA,TRBV4-3,TRBJ1-1,CASSQVTGWESTEAFF,TGCGCCAGCAGCCAAGTGACAGGGTGGGAGAGCACTGAAGCTTTCTTT
NA,few,TRBV4-3,TRBJ1-4,CASSHTWHEYEKLFF,TGCGCCAGCAGCCACACGTGGCATGAATACGAAAAACTGTTTTTT
NA,large,TRBV27,TRBJ1-2,CASSAGLNYGYTF,TGTGCCAGCAGTGCGGGACTTAACTATGGCTACACCTTC
TRBD1,once,TRBV5-4,TRBJ2-7,CASSWGQGAGNEQYF,TGTGCCAGCAGCTGGGGACAGGGGGCTGGCAACGAGCAGTACTTC
TRBD1,NA,TRBV29-1,TRBJ1-2,CSLEGAGGYTF,TGCAGTCTCGAGGGGGCAGGTGGCTACACCTTC
NA,medium-sized,TRBV19,TRBJ2-7,CASSPAGQQYEQYF,TGTGCCAGTAGTCCGGCCGGACAGCAATACGAGCAGTACTTC
TRBD1,NA,TRBV7-2,TRBJ2-7,CASSWGQGGTREQYF,TGTGCCAGCAGCTGGGGACAGGGGGGAACTCGGGAGCAGTACTTC
NA,large,TRBV5-4,TRBJ2-1,CASSLGLFPSYNEQFF,TGTGCCAGCAGCTTGGGACTCTTCCCTTCGTACAATGAGCAGTTCTTC
TRBD1,NA,TRBV15,TRBJ2-7,CATSSRTGPYEQYF,TGTGCCACCAGCAGTCGGACAGGGCCCTACGAGCAGTACTTC
TRBD1,NA,TRBV13,TRBJ1-2,CASSFDRDALVGGYTF,TGTGCCAGCAGCTTCGACAGGGATGCCCTAGTGGGCGGCTACACCTTC
TRBD1,NA,TRBV14,TRBJ2-7,CASSQRTGEGSYEQYF,TGTGCCAGCAGTCAGAGGACAGGGGAAGGCTCCTACGAGCAGTACTTC
NA,few,TRBV9,TRBJ2-5,CASSFNRDTDSAETQYF,TGTGCCAGCAGCTTCAACCGGGACACCGATTCGGCAGAGACCCAGTACTTC
TRBD2,NA,TRBV28,TRBJ2-7,CASSPVNLAGGPAEQYF,TGTGCCAGCAGTCCCGTTAACCTAGCGGGGGGGCCGGCCGAGCAGTACTTC
NA,NA,TRBV28,TRBJ1-1,CASSLDSYTEAFF,TGTGCCAGCAGTTTAGACTCCTACACTGAAGCTTTCTTT
NA,few,TRBV4-2,TRBJ1-2,CASSQDRGIFHGYTF,TGTGCCAGCAGCCAAGATAGGGGCATTTTTCATGGCTACACCTTC
TRBD1,NA,TRBV28,TRBJ2-3,CASSALGGTGGTDTQYF,TGTGCCAGCAGTGCCCTCGGAGGGACAGGGGGCACAGATACGCAGTATTTT
TRBD1,NA,TRBV6-1,TRBJ1-2,CATQDRGYNYGYTF,TGTGCCACCCAGGACAGGGGGTATAACTATGGCTACACCTTC
TRBD2,NA,TRBV10-3,TRBJ2-2,CAIRRGGHTGELFF,TGTGCCATCCGTCGCGGGGGGCACACCGGGGAGCTGTTTTTT
TRBD2,NA,TRBV27,TRBJ2-3,CASRLPLAGTTDTQYF,TGTGCCAGCAGGCTGCCACTAGCGGGAACCACAGATACGCAGTATTTT
TRBD2,NA,TRBV7-6,TRBJ2-1,CASSRLAGFDEQFF,TGTGCCAGCAGTCGGCTAGCGGGGTTTGATGAGCAGTTCTTC
NA,NA,TRBV2,TRBJ2-7,CASSEAPAYEQYF,TGTGCCAGCAGTGAAGCGCCAGCCTACGAGCAGTACTTC
TRBD2,NA,TRBV29-1,TRBJ2-3,CSVERAGLADTQYF,TGCAGCGTTGAAAGAGCGGGGTTGGCAGATACGCAGTATTTT
NA,NA,TRBV2,TRBJ2-5,CASSRHISYQETQYF,TGTGCCAGCAGTCGTCATATAAGCTACCAAGAGACCCAGTACTTC
TRBD1,NA,TRBV28,TRBJ1-1,CASSLEDRGLIAEAFF,TGTGCCAGCAGTTTAGAGGACAGGGGGCTTATAGCTGAAGCTTTCTTT
TRBD1,few,TRBV7-6,TRBJ1-5,CASSLAKTGINQPQHF,TGTGCCAGCAGCTTAGCTAAGACAGGGATCAATCAGCCCCAGCATTTT
TRBD1,NA,TRBV4-1,TRBJ2-5,CASSLGQGKQETQYF,TGCGCCAGCAGCCTGGGACAGGGGAAACAAGAGACCCAGTACTTC
TRBD2,NA,TRBV11-2,TRBJ2-5,CASSLGTSVGQETQYF,TGTGCCAGCAGCCTAGGGACTAGCGTGGGCCAGGAGACCCAGTACTTC
NA,NA,TRBV6-8,TRBJ1-2,CAAGGEGLGYTF,TGTGCCGCGGGGGGGGAGGGACTTGGCTACACCTTC
NA,medium-sized,TRBV7-9,TRBJ1-3,CASRLRGNGVVDTIYF,TGTGCCAGCCGACTGAGGGGGAACGGCGTCGTTGACACCATATATTTT
TRBD1,few,TRBV4-1,TRBJ2-1,CASSQTGQGTYNEQFF,TGCGCCAGCAGCCAAACGGGACAGGGTACCTACAATGAGCAGTTCTTC
NA,NA,TRBV19,TRBJ1-5,CAVQPGVQGQPQHF,TGTGCCGTCCAACCAGGGGTCCAGGGGCAGCCCCAGCATTTT
NA,NA,TRBV19,TRBJ2-7,CASSPGPQQGQYF,TGTGCCAGTAGTCCGGGACCGCAACAGGGGCAGTACTTC
NA,medium-sized,TRBV4-1,TRBJ2-7,CASSQDGNRNLYEQYF,TGCGCCAGCAGCCAAGACGGAAACAGGAACCTTTACGAGCAGTACTTC